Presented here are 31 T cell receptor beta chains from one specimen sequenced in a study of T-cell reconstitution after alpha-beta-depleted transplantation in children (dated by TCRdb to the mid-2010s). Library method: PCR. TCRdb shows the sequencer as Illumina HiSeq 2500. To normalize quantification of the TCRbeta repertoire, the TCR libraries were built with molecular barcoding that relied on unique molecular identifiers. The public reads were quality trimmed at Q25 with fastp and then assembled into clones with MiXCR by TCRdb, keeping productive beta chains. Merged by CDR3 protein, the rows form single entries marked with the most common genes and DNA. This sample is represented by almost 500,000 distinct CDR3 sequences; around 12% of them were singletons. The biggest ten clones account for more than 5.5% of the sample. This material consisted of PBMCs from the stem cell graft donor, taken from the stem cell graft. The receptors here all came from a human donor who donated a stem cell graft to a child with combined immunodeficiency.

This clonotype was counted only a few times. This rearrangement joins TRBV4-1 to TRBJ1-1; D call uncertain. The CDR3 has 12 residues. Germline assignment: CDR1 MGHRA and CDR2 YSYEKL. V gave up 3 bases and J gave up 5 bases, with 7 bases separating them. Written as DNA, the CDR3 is TGCGCCAGCAGCCAGGGCCGAACTGAAGCTTTCTTT. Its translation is CASSQGRTEAFF.

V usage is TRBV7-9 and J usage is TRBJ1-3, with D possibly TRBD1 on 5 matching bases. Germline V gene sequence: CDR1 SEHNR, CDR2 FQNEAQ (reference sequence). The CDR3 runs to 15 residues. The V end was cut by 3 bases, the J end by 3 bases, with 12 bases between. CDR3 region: CASSFGTELGNTIYF. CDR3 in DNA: TGTGCCAGCAGCTTTGGGACGGAGCTTGGAAACACCATATATTTT.

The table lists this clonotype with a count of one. The CDR3 spells CASSQDEFGQAYEQYF. Written as DNA, the CDR3 is TGCGCCAGCAGCCAAGATGAATTCGGACAGGCCTACGAGCAGTACTTC. The rearrangement uses TRBV4-3 and TRBJ2-7; 7 bases match TRBD1. V dropped 0 bases and J dropped 2; count of bases not matched to a gene: 7. The germline CDR1 and CDR2 sequences are LGHNA and YSLEER. The CDR3 runs 16 residues.

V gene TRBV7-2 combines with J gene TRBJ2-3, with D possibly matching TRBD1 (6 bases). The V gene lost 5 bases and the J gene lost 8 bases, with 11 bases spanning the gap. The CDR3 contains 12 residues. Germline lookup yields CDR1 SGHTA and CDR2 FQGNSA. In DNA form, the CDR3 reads TGTGCCAGCAGCCCAGGGGTGGGTACGCAGTATTTT. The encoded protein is CASSPGVGTQYF.

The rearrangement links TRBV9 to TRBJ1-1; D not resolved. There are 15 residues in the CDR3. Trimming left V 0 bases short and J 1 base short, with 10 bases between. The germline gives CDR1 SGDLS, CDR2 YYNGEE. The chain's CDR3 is CASSVDGRQNTEAFF. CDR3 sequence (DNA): TGTGCCAGCAGCGTAGATGGGCGGCAGAACACTGAAGCTTTCTTT.

CDR3 amino acids: CSVEVWGGGSSEQFF. CDR3 DNA sequence: TGCAGCGTTGAAGTCTGGGGCGGGGGATCTAGTGAGCAGTTCTTC. The genes are TRBV29-1 and TRBJ2-1; TRBD2 aligns across 7 bases. Looked up from germline, CDR1 is SQVTM and CDR2 is ANQGSEA. J was trimmed by 9 bases and V by 1 base; bases with no gene match: 12. This CDR3 contains 15 residues.

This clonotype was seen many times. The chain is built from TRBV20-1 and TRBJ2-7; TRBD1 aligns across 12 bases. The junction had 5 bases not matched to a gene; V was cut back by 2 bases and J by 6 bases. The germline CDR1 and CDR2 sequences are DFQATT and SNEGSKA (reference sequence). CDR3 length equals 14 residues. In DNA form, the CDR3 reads TGCAGTGCTAGAACCGGGACAGGGGGCCTCGAGCAGTACTTC. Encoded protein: CSARTGTGGLEQYF.

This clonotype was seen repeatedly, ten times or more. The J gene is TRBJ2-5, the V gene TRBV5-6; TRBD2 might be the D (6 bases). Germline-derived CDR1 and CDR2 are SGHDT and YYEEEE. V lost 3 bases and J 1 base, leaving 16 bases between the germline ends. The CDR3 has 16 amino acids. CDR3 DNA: TGTGCCAGCAGCTCCCGAGGGCTAGCGACCCAAGAGACCCAGTACTTC. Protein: CASSSRGLATQETQYF.

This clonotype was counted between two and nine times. CDR3 sequence reads: CASSLTGGISYEQYF. DNA for the CDR3: TGTGCCAGCAGCTTAACGGGGGGTATCTCCTACGAGCAGTACTTC. J is TRBJ2-7 and V is TRBV7-2; TRBD2 agrees at 7 bases. CDR1 SGHTA and CDR2 FQGNSA come from the germline V gene. CDR3 length: 15 residues. Trimming took 2 bases from V and 0 from J; bases not matched to a gene: 4.

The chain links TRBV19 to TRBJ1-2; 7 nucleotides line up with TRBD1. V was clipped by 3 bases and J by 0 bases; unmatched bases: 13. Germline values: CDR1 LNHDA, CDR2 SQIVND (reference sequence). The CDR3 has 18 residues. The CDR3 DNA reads TGTGCCAGTAGTATTATAGGGCCAGGGGGACCTACTAACTATGGCTACACCTTC. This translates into CASSIIGPGGPTNYGYTF.

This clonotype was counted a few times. The CDR3 loop is CSVRRDSHNYGYTF. Here the CDR3 DNA reads TGCAGCGTTCGACGGGACAGCCACAACTATGGCTACACCTTC. The V call is TRBV29-1, the J call TRBJ1-2; TRBD1 agrees at 7 bases. The germline CDR1 and CDR2 sequences are SQVTM and ANQGSEA. This CDR3 comprises 14 residues. The junction had 8 bases not matched to a gene; V was cut back by 5 bases and J by 2 bases.

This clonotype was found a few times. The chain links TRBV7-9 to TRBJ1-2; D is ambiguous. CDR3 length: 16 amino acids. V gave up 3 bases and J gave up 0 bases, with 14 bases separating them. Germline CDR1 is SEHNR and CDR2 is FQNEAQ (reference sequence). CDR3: CASSFAGMETNYGYTF. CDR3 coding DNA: TGTGCCAGCAGCTTTGCGGGGATGGAGACTAACTATGGCTACACCTTC.

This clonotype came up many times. Here the CDR3 reads CASSLHNTGELFF. CDR3 coding DNA: TGTGCCAGCAGCTTACATAACACCGGGGAGCTGTTTTTT. The chain joins TRBV5-5 to TRBJ2-2; D is ambiguous. The CDR3 contains 13 residues. The ends were cut back, 2 bases at V and 2 bases at J, with 4 bases in the middle. Germline CDR1 is SGHKS and CDR2 is YYEKEE (reference sequence).

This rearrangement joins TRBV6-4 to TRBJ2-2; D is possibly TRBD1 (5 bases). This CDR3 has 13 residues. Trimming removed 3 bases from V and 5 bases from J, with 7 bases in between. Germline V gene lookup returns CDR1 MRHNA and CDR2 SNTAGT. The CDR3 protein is CASSEGETGELFF. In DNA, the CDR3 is TGTGCCAGCAGTGAAGGGGAAACCGGGGAGCTGTTTTTT.

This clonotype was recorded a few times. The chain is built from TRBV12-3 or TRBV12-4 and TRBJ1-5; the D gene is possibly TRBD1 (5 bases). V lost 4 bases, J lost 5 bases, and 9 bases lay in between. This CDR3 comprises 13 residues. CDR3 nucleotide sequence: TGTGCCAGCAGTTGGGGCGTTGATCAGCCCCAGCATTTT. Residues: CASSWGVDQPQHF.

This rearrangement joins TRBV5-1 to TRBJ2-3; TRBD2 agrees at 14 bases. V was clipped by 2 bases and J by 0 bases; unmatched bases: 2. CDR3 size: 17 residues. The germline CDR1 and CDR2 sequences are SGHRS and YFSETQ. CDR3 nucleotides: TGCGCCAGCAGCTTACGGACTAGCGGGAGGAGCACAGATACGCAGTATTTT. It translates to CASSLRTSGRSTDTQYF.

This CDR3 reads CASSRQGQGKDTQYF. CDR3 nucleotides: TGTGCCAGCAGTCGACAAGGACAGGGCAAAGATACGCAGTATTTT. This rearrangement joins TRBV12-3 or TRBV12-4 to TRBJ2-3; TRBD1 agrees at 8 bases. There are 15 residues in the CDR3. The junction had 9 bases not matched to a gene; V was cut back by 5 bases and J by 5 bases.

The DNA for the CDR3 is TGTGCCAGCAGCGTAGACAGCGGGAGGGCCCAAGAGACCCAGTACTTC. Its protein product is CASSVDSGRAQETQYF. The chain links TRBV9 to TRBJ2-5, with 10 bases lining up with TRBD2. This CDR3 spans 16 amino acids. V shed 0 bases and J 1 base; nucleotides not matched to a gene: 3. The V gene's germline CDR1 is SGDLS and CDR2 YYNGEE.

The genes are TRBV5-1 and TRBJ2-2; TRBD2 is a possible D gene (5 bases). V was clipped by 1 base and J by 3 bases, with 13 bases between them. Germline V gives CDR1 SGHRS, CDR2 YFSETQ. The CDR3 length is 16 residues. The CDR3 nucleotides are TGCGCCAGCAGCTTGTTTACCGACGGGGACACCGGGGAGCTGTTTTTT. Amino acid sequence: CASSLFTDGDTGELFF. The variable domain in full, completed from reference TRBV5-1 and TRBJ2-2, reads KAGVTQTPRYLIKTRGQQVTLSCSPISGHRSVSWYQQTPGQGLQFLFEYFSETQRNKGNFPGRFSGRQFSNSRSEMNVSTLELGDSALYLCASSLFTDGDTGELFFGEGSRLTVL.

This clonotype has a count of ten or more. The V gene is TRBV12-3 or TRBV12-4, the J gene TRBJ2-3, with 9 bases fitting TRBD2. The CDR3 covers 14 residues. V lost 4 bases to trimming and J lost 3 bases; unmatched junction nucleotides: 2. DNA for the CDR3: TGTGCCAGCAGTTGGGCGGGGGGGACAGATACGCAGTATTTT. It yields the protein CASSWAGGTDTQYF.

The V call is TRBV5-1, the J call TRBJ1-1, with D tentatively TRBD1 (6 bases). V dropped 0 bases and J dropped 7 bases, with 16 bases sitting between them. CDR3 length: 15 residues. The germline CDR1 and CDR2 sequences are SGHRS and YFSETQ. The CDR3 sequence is CASSLAFGGANEAFF. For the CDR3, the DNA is TGCGCCAGCAGCTTGGCGTTCGGGGGGGCGAATGAAGCTTTCTTT. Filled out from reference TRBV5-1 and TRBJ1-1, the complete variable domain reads KAGVTQTPRYLIKTRGQQVTLSCSPISGHRSVSWYQQTPGQGLQFLFEYFSETQRNKGNFPGRFSGRQFSNSRSEMNVSTLELGDSALYLCASSLAFGGANEAFFGQGTRLTVV.

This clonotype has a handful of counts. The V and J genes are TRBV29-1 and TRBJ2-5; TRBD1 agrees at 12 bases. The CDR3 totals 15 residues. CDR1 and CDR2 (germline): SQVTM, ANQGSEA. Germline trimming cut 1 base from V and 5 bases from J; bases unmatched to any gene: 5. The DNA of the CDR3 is TGCAGCGTTGAAGTGGGGACAGGGGGCGGGGAGACCCAGTACTTC. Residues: CSVEVGTGGGETQYF.

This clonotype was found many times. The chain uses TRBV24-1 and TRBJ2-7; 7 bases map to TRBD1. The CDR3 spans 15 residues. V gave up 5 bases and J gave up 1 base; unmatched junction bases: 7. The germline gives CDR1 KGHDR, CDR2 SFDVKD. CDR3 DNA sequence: TGTGCCACCAGTGGTGGGGACAGCTCTTCCTACGAGCAGTACTTC. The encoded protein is CATSGGDSSSYEQYF.

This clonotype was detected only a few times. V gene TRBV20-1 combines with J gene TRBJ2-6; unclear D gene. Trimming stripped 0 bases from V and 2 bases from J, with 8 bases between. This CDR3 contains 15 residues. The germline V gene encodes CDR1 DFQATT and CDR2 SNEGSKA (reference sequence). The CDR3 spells CSARDRRPGANVLTF. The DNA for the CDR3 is TGCAGTGCTAGAGATAGAAGGCCTGGGGCCAACGTCCTGACTTTC.

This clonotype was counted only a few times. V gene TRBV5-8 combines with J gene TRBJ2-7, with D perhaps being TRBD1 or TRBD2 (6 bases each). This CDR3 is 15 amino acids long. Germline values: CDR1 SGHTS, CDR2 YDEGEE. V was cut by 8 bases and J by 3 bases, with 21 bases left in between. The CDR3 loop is CARGSQRGEYYEQYF. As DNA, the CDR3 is TGTGCCAGGGGTTCCCAAAGGGGGGAATACTACGAGCAGTACTTC.

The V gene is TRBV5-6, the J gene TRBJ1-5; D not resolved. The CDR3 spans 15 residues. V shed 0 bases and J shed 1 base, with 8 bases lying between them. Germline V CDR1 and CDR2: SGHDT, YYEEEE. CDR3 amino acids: CASSLGPWSNQPQHF. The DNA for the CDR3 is TGTGCCAGCAGCTTGGGCCCGTGGAGCAATCAGCCCCAGCATTTT.

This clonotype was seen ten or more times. CDR3 coding DNA: TGTGCCAGCAACTCAGTAGACAGGGAGAACACTGAAGCTTTCTTT. As protein: CASNSVDRENTEAFF. This chain joins TRBV28 and TRBJ1-1; TRBD1 aligns across 7 bases. Germline-derived CDR1 and CDR2 are MDHEN and SYDVKM. CDR3 length equals 15 residues. J was trimmed by 1 base and V by 7 bases; bases with no gene match: 9.

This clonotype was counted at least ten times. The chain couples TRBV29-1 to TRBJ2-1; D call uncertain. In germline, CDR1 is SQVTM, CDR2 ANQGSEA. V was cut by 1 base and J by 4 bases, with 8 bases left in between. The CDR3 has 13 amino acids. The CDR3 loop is CSVEGWEYNEQFF. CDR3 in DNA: TGCAGCGTTGAAGGGTGGGAATACAATGAGCAGTTCTTC.

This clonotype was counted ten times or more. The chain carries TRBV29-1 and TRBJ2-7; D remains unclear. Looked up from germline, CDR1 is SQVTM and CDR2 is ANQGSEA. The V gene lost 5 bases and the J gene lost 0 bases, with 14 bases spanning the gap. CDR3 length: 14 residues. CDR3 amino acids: CSVRERRPSYEQYF. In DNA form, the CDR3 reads TGCAGCGTTAGAGAGCGACGGCCCTCCTACGAGCAGTACTTC.

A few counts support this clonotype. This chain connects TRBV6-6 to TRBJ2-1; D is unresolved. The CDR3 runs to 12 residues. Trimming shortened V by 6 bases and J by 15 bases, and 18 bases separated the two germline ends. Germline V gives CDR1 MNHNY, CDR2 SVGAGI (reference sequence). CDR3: CASRPTQAGWFF. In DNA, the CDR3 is TGTGCCAGCAGACCAACCCAGGCTGGGTGGTTCTTC.

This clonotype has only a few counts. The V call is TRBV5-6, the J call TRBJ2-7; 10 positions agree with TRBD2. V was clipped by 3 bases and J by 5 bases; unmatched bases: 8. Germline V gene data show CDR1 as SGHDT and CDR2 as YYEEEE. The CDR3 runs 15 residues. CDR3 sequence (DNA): TGTGCCAGCAGCTACCCTAGCGGGAGTAGGAACGAGCAGTACTTC. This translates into CASSYPSGSRNEQYF.